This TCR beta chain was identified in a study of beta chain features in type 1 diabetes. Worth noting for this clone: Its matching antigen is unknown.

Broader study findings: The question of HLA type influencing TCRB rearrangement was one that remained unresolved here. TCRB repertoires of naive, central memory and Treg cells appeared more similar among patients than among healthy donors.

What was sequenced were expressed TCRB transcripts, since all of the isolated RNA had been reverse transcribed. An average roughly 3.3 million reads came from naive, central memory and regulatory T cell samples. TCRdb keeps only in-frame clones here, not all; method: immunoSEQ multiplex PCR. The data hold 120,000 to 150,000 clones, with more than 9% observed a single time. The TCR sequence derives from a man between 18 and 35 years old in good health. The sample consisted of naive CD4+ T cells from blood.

The CDR3 here is CASRLGQGLYEQYF. The CDR3 nucleotides are TGTGCCAGCAGATTGGGACAGGGCCTCTACGAGCAGTACTTC. The chain recombines TRBV6-1 with TRBJ2-7; 9 bases align to TRBD1. CDR3 length equals 14 residues. Trimming at V came to 6 bases and at J to 3 bases, leaving 6 bases not matched to a gene. Germline-derived CDR1 and CDR2 are MNHNS and SASEGT.